This TCR beta chain appears in the sequencing data of a study of T-cell reconstitution after alpha-beta-depleted transplantation in children. Unique molecular identifiers were incorporated during preparation of the TCRbeta library. Via MiXCR, TCRdb re-called the PCR reads, giving one row per CDR3 protein. The sample contains fewer than 550,000 distinct CDR3 sequences, roughly 10% of which appear only once. This clonotype was seen at least ten times. The sample consisted of PBMCs, taken before TCRalphabeta/CD19-depleted stem cell transplant. This TCR derives from a child under 10 years old with inherited bone marrow failure, due to receive a stem cell transplant.

CDR3 protein: CASSLGPVGLVFYEQYF. The CDR3 coding sequence is TGTGCCAGCAGCTTAGGACCTGTGGGACTAGTCTTCTACGAGCAGTACTTC. The V call is TRBV7-2, the J call TRBJ2-7; TRBD2 aligns across 8 bases. Germline assignment: CDR1 SGHTA and CDR2 FQGNSA. Unmatched junction bases numbered 11, after V lost 1 base and J lost 3 bases. This CDR3 comprises 17 residues.